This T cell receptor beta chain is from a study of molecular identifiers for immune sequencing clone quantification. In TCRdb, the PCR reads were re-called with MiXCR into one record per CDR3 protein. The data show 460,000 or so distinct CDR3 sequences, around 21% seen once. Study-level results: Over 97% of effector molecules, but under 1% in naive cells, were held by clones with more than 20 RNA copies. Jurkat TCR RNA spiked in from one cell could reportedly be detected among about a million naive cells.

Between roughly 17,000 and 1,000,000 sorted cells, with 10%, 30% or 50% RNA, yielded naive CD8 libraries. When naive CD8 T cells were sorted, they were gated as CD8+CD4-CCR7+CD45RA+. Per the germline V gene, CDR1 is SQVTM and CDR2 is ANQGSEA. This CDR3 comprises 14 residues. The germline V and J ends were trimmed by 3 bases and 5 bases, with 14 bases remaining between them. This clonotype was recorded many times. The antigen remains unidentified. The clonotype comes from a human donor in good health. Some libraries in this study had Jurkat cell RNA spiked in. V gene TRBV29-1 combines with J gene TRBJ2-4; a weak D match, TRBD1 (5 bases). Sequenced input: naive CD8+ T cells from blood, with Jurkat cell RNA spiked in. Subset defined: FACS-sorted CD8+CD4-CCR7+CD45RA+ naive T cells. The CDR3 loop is CSVEGIGQENIQYF. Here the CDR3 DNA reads TGCAGCGTTGAGGGGATCGGACAAGAAAACATTCAGTACTTC. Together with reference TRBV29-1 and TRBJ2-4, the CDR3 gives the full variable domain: SAVISQKPSRDICQRGTSLTIQCQVDSQVTMMFWYRQQPGQSLTLIATANQGSEATYESGFVIDKFPISRPNLTFSTLTVSNMSPEDSSIYLCSVEGIGQENIQYFGAGTRLSVL.